This T cell receptor (beta chain) was captured by sequencing in a study of OX40 agonist ivuxolimab in advanced cancers. The overall study: Mean age about 60 years, range about 23 to 80; about 81% male.

The method was immunoSEQ multiplex PCR; TCRdb's version includes in-frame clones alone and lacks a portion of them. The table has 45,000 to 65,000 clones, about nine tenths seen once. Study-level points and caveats: Relative to CD4+ cells, CD8+ T cells on average had more expanded clones. At 0.1-3.0 mg/kg, partial responders had clonal expansion among the lowest observed. The authors also found low normalized T-cell clonal expansion in some nonresponders.

This clone was counted once. Its target is not known. This CDR3 has 12 amino acids. Germline assignment: CDR1 SGHVS and CDR2 FNYEAQ. The J segment lost 10 bases and the V segment lost 5 bases, leaving 7 bases of the junction unmatched. Sequencing used CD4+ or CD8+ T cells sorted from blood, obtained in a trial of the OX40 agonist ivuxolimab. This sequence was found in an adult with an advanced solid tumor such as melanoma, head and neck, liver or kidney cancer. The V and J genes are TRBV7-6 and TRBJ2-5; the match to TRBD2 covers 7 bases. The CDR3 coding sequence is TGTGCCAGCAGCCAAGGACTAGTAATCCAGTACTTC. As protein: CASSQGLVIQYF.